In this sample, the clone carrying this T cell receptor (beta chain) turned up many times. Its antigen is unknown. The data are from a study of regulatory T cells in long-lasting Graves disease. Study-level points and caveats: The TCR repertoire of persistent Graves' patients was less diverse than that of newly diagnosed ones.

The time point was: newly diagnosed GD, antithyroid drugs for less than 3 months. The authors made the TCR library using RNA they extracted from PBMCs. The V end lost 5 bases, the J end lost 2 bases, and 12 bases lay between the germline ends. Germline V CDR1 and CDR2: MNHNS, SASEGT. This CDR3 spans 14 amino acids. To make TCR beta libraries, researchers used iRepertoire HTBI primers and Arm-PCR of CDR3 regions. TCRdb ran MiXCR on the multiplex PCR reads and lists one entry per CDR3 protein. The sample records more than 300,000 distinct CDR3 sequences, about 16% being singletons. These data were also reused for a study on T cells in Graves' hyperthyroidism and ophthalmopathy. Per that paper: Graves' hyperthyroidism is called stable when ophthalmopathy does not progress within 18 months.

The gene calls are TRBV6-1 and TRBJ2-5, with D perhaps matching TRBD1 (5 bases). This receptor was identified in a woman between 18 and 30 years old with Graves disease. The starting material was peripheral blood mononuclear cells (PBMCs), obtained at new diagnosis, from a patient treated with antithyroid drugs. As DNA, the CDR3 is TGTGCCAGCAGTCCCTGGGGCGGTCAAGAGACCCAGTACTTC. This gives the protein CASSPWGGQETQYF.